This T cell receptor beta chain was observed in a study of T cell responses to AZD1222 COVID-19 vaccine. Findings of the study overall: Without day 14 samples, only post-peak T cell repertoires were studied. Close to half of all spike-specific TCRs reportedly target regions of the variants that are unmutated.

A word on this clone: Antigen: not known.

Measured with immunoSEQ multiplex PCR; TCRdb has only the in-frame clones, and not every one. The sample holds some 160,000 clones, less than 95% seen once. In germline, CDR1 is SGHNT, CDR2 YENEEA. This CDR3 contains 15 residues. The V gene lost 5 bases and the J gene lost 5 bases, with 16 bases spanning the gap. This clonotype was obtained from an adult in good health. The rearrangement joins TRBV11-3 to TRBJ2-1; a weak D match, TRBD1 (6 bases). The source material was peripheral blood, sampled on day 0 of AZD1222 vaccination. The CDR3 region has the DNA TGTGCCAGCAGCCCGCCGGGACAAGCAAACAATGAGCAGTTCTTC. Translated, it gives CASSPPGQANNEQFF.